This T cell receptor beta chain was retrieved from a study of blood T cell repertoires in COVID-19. Study in general: In each case, the material was cDNA or gDNA derived from T cells, B-cell-depleted T cells, or PBMCs.

The CDR3 length is 17 residues. The germline gives CDR1 ENHRY, CDR2 SYGVKD. V was clipped by 6 bases and J by 7 bases; unmatched bases: 17. In the original workflow: How many nucleated cells were present was estimated from reference gene primer amplification. This table comes from immunoSEQ multiplex PCR, and its TCRdb copy is limited to in-frame clones, with some not included. That table supplies the V and J calls and clone size; D and trimming were determined from the DNA. The data contain about 50,000 clones, about 90% of them seen just once; the ten biggest clones take up about 12%. Specimen: peripheral blood. The rearrangement uses TRBV10-3 and TRBJ1-4, with TRBD1 identical over 7 bases. This TCR was recovered from a human donor with active COVID-19. The donor label of this sample is uncertain. CDR3 nucleotide sequence: TGTGCCATCAGCGACCCCTTAGGTGAGGGGGCTGGTGAAAAACTGTTTTTT. Translation: CAISDPLGEGAGEKLFF.